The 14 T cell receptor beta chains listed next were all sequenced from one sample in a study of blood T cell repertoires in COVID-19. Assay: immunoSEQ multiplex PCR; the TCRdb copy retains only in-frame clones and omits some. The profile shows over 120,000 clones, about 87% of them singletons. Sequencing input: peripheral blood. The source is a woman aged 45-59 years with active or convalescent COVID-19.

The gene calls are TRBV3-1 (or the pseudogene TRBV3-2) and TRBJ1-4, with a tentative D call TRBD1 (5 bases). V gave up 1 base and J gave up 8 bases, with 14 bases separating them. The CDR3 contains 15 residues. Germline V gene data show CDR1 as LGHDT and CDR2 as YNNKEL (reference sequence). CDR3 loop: CASSQVARDDEKLFF. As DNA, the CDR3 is TGTGCCAGCAGCCAAGTAGCCAGGGATGACGAAAAACTGTTTTTT.

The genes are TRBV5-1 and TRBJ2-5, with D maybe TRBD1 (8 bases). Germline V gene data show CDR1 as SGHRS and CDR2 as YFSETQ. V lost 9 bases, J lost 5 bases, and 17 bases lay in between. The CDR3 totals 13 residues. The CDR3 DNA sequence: TGCGCCACCTCCGACAGGGGAGGGGAGACCCAGTACTTC. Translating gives CATSDRGGETQYF.

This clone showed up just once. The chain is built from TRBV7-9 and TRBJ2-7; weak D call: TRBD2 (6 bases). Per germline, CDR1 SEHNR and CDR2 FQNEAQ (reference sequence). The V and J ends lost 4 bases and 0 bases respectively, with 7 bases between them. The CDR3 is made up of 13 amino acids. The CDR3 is CASSSGSSYEQYF. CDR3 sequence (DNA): TGTGCCAGCAGCTCCGGGAGCTCCTACGAGCAGTACTTC.

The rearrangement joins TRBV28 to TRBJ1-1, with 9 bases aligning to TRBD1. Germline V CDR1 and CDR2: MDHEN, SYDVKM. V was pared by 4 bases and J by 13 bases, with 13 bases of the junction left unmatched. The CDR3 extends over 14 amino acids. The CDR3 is CASSSPPDRGLGFF. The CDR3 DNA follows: TGTGCCAGCAGTTCCCCCCCGGACAGGGGTCTCGGTTTCTTT.

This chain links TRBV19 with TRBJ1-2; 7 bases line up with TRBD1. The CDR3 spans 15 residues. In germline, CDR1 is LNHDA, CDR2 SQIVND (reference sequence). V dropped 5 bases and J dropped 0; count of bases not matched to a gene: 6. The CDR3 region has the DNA TGTGCCAGTAGTTCCGGACAGGCAACTAACTATGGCTACACCTTC. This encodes CASSSGQATNYGYTF. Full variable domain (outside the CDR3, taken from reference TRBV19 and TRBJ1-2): DGGITQSPKYLFRKEGQNVTLSCEQNLNHDAMYWYRQDPGQGLRLIYYSQIVNDFQKGDIAEGYSVSREKKESFPLTVTSAQKNPTAFYLCASSSGQATNYGYTFGSGTRLTVV.

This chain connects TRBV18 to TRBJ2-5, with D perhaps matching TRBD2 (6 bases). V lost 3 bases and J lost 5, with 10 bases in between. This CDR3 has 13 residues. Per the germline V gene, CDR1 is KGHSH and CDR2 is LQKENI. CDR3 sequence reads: CASSPFLAETQYF. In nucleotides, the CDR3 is TGTGCCAGCTCACCTTTTCTAGCGGAGACCCAGTACTTC.

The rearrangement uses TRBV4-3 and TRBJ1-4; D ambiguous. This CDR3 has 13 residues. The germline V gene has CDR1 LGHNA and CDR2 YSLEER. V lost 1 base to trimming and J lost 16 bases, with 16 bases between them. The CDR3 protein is CASSQVTSSTQFF. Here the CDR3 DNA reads TGCGCCAGCAGCCAAGTAACATCTAGTACTCAGTTTTTT.

CDR3 protein: CASRPDSSEQYF. The CDR3 DNA reads as TGTGCCAGCAGACCCGACAGCAGCGAGCAGTACTTC. The rearrangement links TRBV7-2 to TRBJ2-7; D is perhaps TRBD1 (5 bases). Germline CDR1 SGHTA, CDR2 FQGNSA. The CDR3 consists of 12 residues. The V and J ends lost 6 bases and 6 bases respectively, with 12 bases between them.

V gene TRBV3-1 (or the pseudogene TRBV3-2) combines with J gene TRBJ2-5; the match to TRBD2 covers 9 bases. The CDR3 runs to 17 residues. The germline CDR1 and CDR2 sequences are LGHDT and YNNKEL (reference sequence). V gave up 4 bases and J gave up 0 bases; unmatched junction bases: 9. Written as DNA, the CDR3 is TGTGCCAGCAGCCTCGCATCCAGACTAGCGGACCAAGAGACCCAGTACTTC. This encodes CASSLASRLADQETQYF.

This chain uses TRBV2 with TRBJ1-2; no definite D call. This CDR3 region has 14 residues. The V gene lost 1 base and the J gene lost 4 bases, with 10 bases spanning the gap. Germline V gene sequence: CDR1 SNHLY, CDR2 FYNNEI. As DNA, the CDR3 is TGTGCCAGCAGTGAAGGGCGGCAACTCTATGGCTACACCTTC. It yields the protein CASSEGRQLYGYTF.

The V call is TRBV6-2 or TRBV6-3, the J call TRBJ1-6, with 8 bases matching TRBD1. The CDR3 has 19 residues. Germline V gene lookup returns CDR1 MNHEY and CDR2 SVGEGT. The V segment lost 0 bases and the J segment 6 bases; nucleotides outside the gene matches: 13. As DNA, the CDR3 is TGTGCCAGCAGTTACTCCGACAGGGGATATCGGATTTTTAATTCACCCCTCCACTTT. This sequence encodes CASSYSDRGYRIFNSPLHF.

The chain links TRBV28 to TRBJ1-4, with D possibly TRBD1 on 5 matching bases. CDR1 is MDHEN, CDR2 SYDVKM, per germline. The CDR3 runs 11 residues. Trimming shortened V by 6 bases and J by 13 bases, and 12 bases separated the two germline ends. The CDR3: CASSLSTGLFF. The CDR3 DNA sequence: TGTGCCAGCAGCCTATCAACAGGACTGTTTTTT.

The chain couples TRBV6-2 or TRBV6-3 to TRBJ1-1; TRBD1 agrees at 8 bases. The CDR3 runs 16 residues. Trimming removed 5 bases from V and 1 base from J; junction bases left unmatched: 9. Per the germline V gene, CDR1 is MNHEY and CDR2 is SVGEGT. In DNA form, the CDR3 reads TGTGCCAGCAGTCCCCGGACAGGGAGTACGAACACTGAAGCTTTCTTT. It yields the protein CASSPRTGSTNTEAFF.

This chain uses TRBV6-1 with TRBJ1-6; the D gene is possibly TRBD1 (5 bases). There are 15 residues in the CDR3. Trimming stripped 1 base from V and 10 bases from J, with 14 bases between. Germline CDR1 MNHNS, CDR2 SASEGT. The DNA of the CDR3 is TGTGCCAGCAGTGAAGAAAGGCAGGGAAGGTCACCCCTCCACTTT. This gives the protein CASSEERQGRSPLHF.